The entry below gives a single T cell receptor (beta chain) sequence along with its context. Its antigen is not known. TCRdb ran MiXCR on the RACE reads and lists one entry per CDR3 protein. Here the sample spans about 39,000 distinct CDR3 sequences, around 12% being singletons. The data belong to a study of human T cells and chemical hapten exposure. Study context: A 2 cm by 2 cm inner upper arm patch received 2% DPC for sensitization.

Study results and caveats: Having alopecia, donors may respond immunologically unlike healthy people.

CDR3 length equals 15 residues. Trimming shortened V by 1 base and J by 2 bases, and 9 bases separated the two germline ends. Germline-derived CDR1 and CDR2 are SGHNT and YYREEE (reference sequence). As for time point: pre-sensitization, week 0. Treatment given: therapeutic diphenylcyclopropenone sensitization with weekly scalp DPC. Sequences were derived from whole blood, sampled in connection with sensitization to the hapten diphenylcyclopropenone (DPC). The gene calls are TRBV5-4 and TRBJ2-2, with TRBD1 as a possible D gene (5 bases). This TCR was sampled from a woman aged 25 to 39 with alopecia areata. Some clones in this sample may be carry-over from other donors' samples. CDR3 in DNA: TGTGCCAGCAGCTTGAGACAGATCAACACCGGGGAGCTGTTTTTT. This codes for CASSLRQINTGELFF.